These 27 T cell receptor beta chains came from one sample sequenced in a study of PD-L1 blockade in urothelial cancer. Time point: peripheral blood 6 weeks after treatment start. Profiling relied on immunoSEQ multiplex PCR, and the TCRdb table lists in-frame clones only, not all of them. In the table there are under 25,000 clones, roughly four fifths of which are singletons. The starting material was PBMCs, obtained around atezolizumab (anti-PD-L1) treatment. The receptors were gathered from a middle-aged man with urothelial cancer.

DNA for the CDR3: TGTGCCAGCAGTTTGCCCGAGGATCGGCCAGATACGCAGTATTTT. Translated: CASSLPEDRPDTQYF. This chain uses TRBV28 with TRBJ2-3; no firm D call. Per germline, CDR1 MDHEN and CDR2 SYDVKM. The CDR3 consists of 15 residues. Trimming took off 3 bases at V and 4 bases at J, with 14 bases between the two ends.

The genes are TRBV11-2 and TRBJ1-2; 9 bases are shared with TRBD1. CDR1 is SGHAT and CDR2 is FQNNGV in the germline V gene. The V gene end was trimmed by 6 bases and the J gene end by 7 bases; junction bases not matched to a gene: 9. The CDR3 contains 14 residues. CDR3 DNA: TGTGCCAGCAGGGCAACAGGGGGCAAGGGTGGCTACACCTTC. Translation gives CASRATGGKGGYTF.

The chain combines TRBV9 with TRBJ2-2, with 7 bases matching TRBD1. V dropped 0 bases and J dropped 4; count of bases not matched to a gene: 6. The germline V gene encodes CDR1 SGDLS and CDR2 YYNGEE. The CDR3 length is 16 residues. The CDR3 DNA sequence: TGTGCCAGCAGCGTAGACCTAAGGGGGCTCACCGGGGAGCTGTTTTTT. This codes for CASSVDLRGLTGELFF.

The V gene is TRBV14, the J gene TRBJ2-1; maybe TRBD2 (7 bases). V was clipped by 0 bases and J by 14 bases, with 23 bases between them. CDR1 and CDR2 (germline): SGHDN, FVKESK. CDR3 length: 16 residues. CDR3 residues: CASSQDFAIGGRGEFF. CDR3 coding DNA: TGTGCCAGCAGCCAAGATTTTGCTATCGGAGGGAGGGGGGAGTTCTTC.

The gene calls are TRBV10-3 and TRBJ1-3; D is perhaps TRBD1 (6 bases). CDR1 ENHRY and CDR2 SYGVKD come from the germline V gene. V was cut by 10 bases and J by 0 bases, with 13 bases left in between. CDR3 length: 14 amino acids. In nucleotides, the CDR3 is TGTGCCAGTAAGACAGGAAGCTCTGGAAACACCATATATTTT. Encoded protein: CASKTGSSGNTIYF.

Regarding this clone: The sample holds other DNA sequences that translate to the same CDR3. This chain links TRBV5-1 with TRBJ2-6; TRBD2 is a possible D gene (6 bases). This CDR3 is built from 17 residues. Germline lookup yields CDR1 SGHRS and CDR2 YFSETQ. Trimming pared 0 bases from V and 1 base from J, leaving 11 bases between. The CDR3 DNA reads as TGCGCCAGCAGCTTGGCGGGAGTGGGGTCTGGGGCCAACGTCCTGACTTTC. Its protein product is CASSLAGVGSGANVLTF.

This chain joins TRBV9 and TRBJ2-6, with 7 nucleotides matching TRBD1. Germline V lookup: CDR1 SGDLS, CDR2 YYNGEE. This CDR3 has 19 residues. V lost 0 bases to trimming and J lost 0 bases; unmatched junction nucleotides: 9. The CDR3, as DNA: TGTGCCAGCAGCGTAGCGTCGGACAGGTCGTTCTCTGGGGCCAACGTCCTGACTTTC. Translating it yields CASSVASDRSFSGANVLTF.

This chain links TRBV6-1 with TRBJ1-5; possible D gene TRBD1, 6 bases. The germline CDR1 and CDR2 sequences are MNHNS and SASEGT. The CDR3 loop spans 13 amino acids. Between the trimmed V and J ends, which lost 4 bases and 9 bases, there was a span of 13 bases. DNA of the CDR3: TGTGCCAGCAGTGCCCAACAGGGTTCGCCCCAGCATTTT. Amino acid sequence: CASSAQQGSPQHF.

This clone was seen a single time. The V gene is TRBV6-6, the J gene TRBJ2-1; 7 bases map to TRBD2. CDR3 length: 12 amino acids. Germline CDR1 is MNHNY and CDR2 is SVGAGI (reference sequence). With 10 bases clipped from V and 8 bases from J, the junction kept 8 bases outside the gene matches. Here the CDR3 reads CAIGLGGHEQFF. DNA for the CDR3: TGTGCCATAGGACTAGGTGGGCATGAGCAGTTCTTC.

This clone appeared a single time. J is TRBJ1-5 and V is TRBV4-1; 11 nucleotides agree with TRBD1. This CDR3 contains 18 residues. The V segment lost 3 bases and the J segment 7 bases; nucleotides outside the gene matches: 14. Per the germline V gene, CDR1 is MGHRA and CDR2 is YSYEKL. CDR3 sequence: CASSQGTGGRSLVQPQHF. In DNA form, the CDR3 reads TGCGCCAGCAGCCAGGGGACAGGGGGGCGGTCCTTGGTCCAGCCCCAGCATTTT.

The chain links TRBV4-2 to TRBJ2-5; a weak D match, TRBD1 (5 bases). The germline V gene encodes CDR1 LGHNA and CDR2 YNFKEQ. V lost 1 base and J lost 2, with 5 bases in between. The CDR3 covers 13 residues. CDR3 DNA: TGTGCCAGCAGCCAAGGACAGCAAGAGACCCAGTACTTC. It specifies CASSQGQQETQYF.

This chain joins TRBV6-1 and TRBJ2-5, with a possible D match to TRBD2 (6 bases). In germline, CDR1 is MNHNS, CDR2 SASEGT. Trimming left V 4 bases short and J 2 bases short, with 11 bases between. This CDR3 has 14 residues. CDR3 bases: TGTGCCAGCAGTGTTTACCGGGGGCAAGAGACCCAGTACTTC. Amino acid sequence: CASSVYRGQETQYF.

CDR3: CASSQAGSGDRGGQPQHF. Written as DNA, the CDR3 is TGCGCCAGCAGCCAAGCCGGATCCGGGGACAGGGGTGGTCAGCCCCAGCATTTT. This chain connects TRBV4-1 to TRBJ1-5; 10 bases map to TRBD1. Per germline, CDR1 MGHRA and CDR2 YSYEKL. CDR3 length: 18 residues. The V and J ends lost 1 base and 6 bases, in that order; junction bases with no gene match: 12.

The J gene is TRBJ1-1, the V gene TRBV5-1; 8 nucleotides line up with TRBD1. J was trimmed by 5 bases and V by 4 bases; bases with no gene match: 4. Germline values: CDR1 SGHRS, CDR2 YFSETQ. This CDR3 has 13 residues. The CDR3 protein is CASSPDRGTEAFF. The CDR3 nucleotides are TGCGCCAGCAGCCCCGACAGGGGAACTGAAGCTTTCTTT. Drawing the rest from reference TRBV5-1 and TRBJ1-1, the complete variable domain is KAGVTQTPRYLIKTRGQQVTLSCSPISGHRSVSWYQQTPGQGLQFLFEYFSETQRNKGNFPGRFSGRQFSNSRSEMNVSTLELGDSALYLCASSPDRGTEAFFGQGTRLTVV.

The chain combines TRBV19 with TRBJ2-3; 11 nucleotides match TRBD1. V lost 6 bases and J lost 5; bases outside the gene matches: 4. This CDR3 is built from 14 residues. Germline V gene data show CDR1 as LNHDA and CDR2 as SQIVND (reference sequence). CDR3 DNA sequence: TGTGCCAGTAGGCGGACAGGGGGCCTAGATACGCAGTATTTT. It specifies CASRRTGGLDTQYF.

The rearrangement links TRBV11-2 to TRBJ1-2; perhaps TRBD1 as D (5 bases). In germline, CDR1 is SGHAT, CDR2 FQNNGV. This CDR3 is 15 amino acids long. Trimming removed 7 bases from V and 8 bases from J, with 23 bases in between. The CDR3 DNA reads TGTGCCAGCACCCGCGGGGGAGGGGTTCCCATAGGCTACACCTTC. Residues: CASTRGGGVPIGYTF.

This clone was picked up one time. The rearrangement links TRBV30 to TRBJ1-2, with D possibly matching TRBD1 (6 bases). Deletions cut 1 base from V and 2 bases from J, with 14 bases between. This CDR3 contains 15 residues. Germline V gene data show CDR1 as GTSNPN and CDR2 as SVGIG (reference sequence). The CDR3 nucleotides read TGTGCCTGGAGTGGAGGTGTCGGACAGAACTATGGCTACACCTTC. It is translated as CAWSGGVGQNYGYTF.

The V call is TRBV6-4, the J call TRBJ2-1; 10 bases match TRBD2. The length of the CDR3 is 18 residues. V lost 6 bases to trimming and J lost 4 bases; unmatched junction nucleotides: 15. CDR1 and CDR2 from the germline V gene are MRHNA and SNTAGT. The CDR3 bases are TGTGCCAGCAGGGAACATCCCCCTACTAGCGGGATATACAATGAGCAGTTCTTC. It codes for CASREHPPTSGIYNEQFF.

This chain joins TRBV2 and TRBJ1-2; weak D call: TRBD1 (5 bases). Per the germline V gene, CDR1 is SNHLY and CDR2 is FYNNEI. The CDR3 is made up of 13 amino acids. The V gene lost 6 bases and the J gene lost 4 bases, with 12 bases spanning the gap. As DNA, the CDR3 is TGTGCCAGCAGCCCCAACCAGGGCTATGGCTACACCTTC. Its protein product is CASSPNQGYGYTF.

The V gene is TRBV6-4, the J gene TRBJ2-3, with 7 bases aligning to TRBD2. Trimming took 5 bases from V and 2 from J; bases not matched to a gene: 7. Germline loops: CDR1 MRHNA, CDR2 SNTAGT. The CDR3 is made up of 15 amino acids. The CDR3 reads CASSTDGGITDTQYF. CDR3 nucleotides: TGTGCCAGCAGTACGGACGGGGGGATCACAGATACGCAGTATTTT.

The chain employs TRBV2 and TRBJ2-5, with 8 positions matching TRBD2. CDR3 length: 13 residues. Unmatched junction bases numbered 3, after V lost 4 bases and J lost 5 bases. The germline V gene encodes CDR1 SNHLY and CDR2 FYNNEI. CDR3 protein: CASSGLAGETQYF. CDR3 coding DNA: TGTGCCAGCAGTGGATTAGCGGGGGAGACCCAGTACTTC.

The rearrangement uses TRBV28 and TRBJ1-5; 9 bases are a match to TRBD1. Germline CDR1 and CDR2: MDHEN and SYDVKM. CDR3 length: 14 residues. V shed 2 bases, J shed 4 bases, and the junction held 0 bases outside the gene matches. The CDR3 is CASSLGQGNQPQHF. CDR3 nucleotide sequence: TGTGCCAGCAGTTTAGGACAGGGGAATCAGCCCCAGCATTTT.

The V call is TRBV10-3, the J call TRBJ1-1; the D gene is possibly TRBD1 (5 bases). The CDR3 spans 11 residues. V was pared by 0 bases and J by 11 bases, with 7 bases between. CDR1 is ENHRY and CDR2 is SYGVKD in the germline V gene. The chain's CDR3 is CAISESGGAFF. The CDR3, as DNA: TGTGCCATCAGTGAGTCGGGGGGTGCTTTCTTT.

V usage is TRBV7-6 and J usage is TRBJ2-1; TRBD2 matches at 9 bases. The length of the CDR3 is 17 residues. V shed 5 bases, J shed 6 bases, and the junction held 14 bases outside the gene matches. Germline CDR1 is SGHVS and CDR2 is FNYEAQ. In nucleotides, the CDR3 is TGTGCCAGCAGCGCCTTAGGGGGCGGGAGGGGCTCCAATGAGCAGTTCTTC. Translated: CASSALGGGRGSNEQFF.

This chain uses TRBV10-3 with TRBJ1-3, with TRBD1 matching 7 bases. The V gene end was trimmed by 6 bases and the J gene end by 0 bases; junction bases not matched to a gene: 2. Germline loops: CDR1 ENHRY, CDR2 SYGVKD. The CDR3 covers 14 residues. In DNA form, the CDR3 reads TGTGCCATCAGGCGGGACAGCTCTGGAAACACCATATATTTT. Encoded protein: CAIRRDSSGNTIYF.

This chain connects TRBV9 to TRBJ2-1; perhaps TRBD1 as D (6 bases). The CDR3 is made up of 13 amino acids. Trimming left V 3 bases short and J 8 bases short, with 12 bases between. The germline V gene encodes CDR1 SGDLS and CDR2 YYNGEE. The CDR3 DNA follows: TGTGCCAGCAGCGCCCTCAGGGGCTATGAGCAGTTCTTC. It is translated as CASSALRGYEQFF.

This sequence joins TRBV6-5 and TRBJ2-7; 9 bases match TRBD1. Germline CDR1 is MNHEY and CDR2 is SVGAGI. CDR3 length equals 14 residues. Trimming at V came to 6 bases and at J to 4 bases, leaving 7 bases not matched to a gene. The CDR3 spells CASRPDRGLYEQYF. The CDR3 DNA sequence: TGTGCCAGCAGGCCGGACAGGGGCCTTTACGAGCAGTACTTC.